This is a list of T cell receptor beta chains from one sample in a study of shared clonotypes between healthy human individuals. Repertoires were generated with immunoSEQ multiplex PCR, while TCRdb's copy carries only in-frame clones and drops some. The sample has about 1.5 million clones, 98% seen once. Sequencing was performed on naive CD4+ T cells sorted from blood. All receptors derive from a man aged 25-40 years in good health. Each CDR3 is given with its conserved first and last residue. D genes are given only for firm matches. Size tells how often a clone was seen (once, few, many) or the class of an expanded clone, and some rows leave it out.

d_call j_call v_call clone_size cdr3_aa cdr3_nt
TRBD1 TRBJ1-1 TRBV4-1 - CASSQGPDRGREAFF TGCGCCAGCAGCCAGGGCCCGGACAGGGGCCGTGAAGCTTTCTTT
- TRBJ2-7 TRBV2 - CASSDSGQPYEQYF TGTGCCAGCAGTGATTCCGGACAGCCCTACGAGCAGTACTTC
TRBD2 TRBJ2-3 TRBV5-4 once CASSLQREWSTDTQYF TGTGCCAGCAGCTTACAGCGGGAATGGAGCACAGATACGCAGTATTTT
TRBD1 TRBJ2-1 TRBV11-3 - CASSLDGTGFGEQFF TGTGCCAGCAGCTTAGACGGGACAGGGTTTGGTGAGCAGTTCTTC
TRBD2 TRBJ2-7 TRBV19 - CASDGVGLAGGYEQYF TGTGCCAGTGATGGGGTCGGGCTAGCGGGAGGCTACGAGCAGTACTTC
- TRBJ2-2 TRBV7-3 - CASSRVGTTGELFF TGTGCCAGCAGCCGAGTAGGGACTACCGGGGAGCTGTTTTTT
- TRBJ1-2 TRBV7-2 - CASSLSWAEIYGYTF TGTGCCAGCAGCTTATCGTGGGCGGAGATATATGGCTACACCTTC
TRBD1 TRBJ2-4 TRBV18 - CASSPIRDRVFPIQYF TGTGCCAGCTCACCTATTCGGGACAGGGTATTCCCAATTCAGTACTTC
TRBD1 TRBJ1-5 TRBV5-4 - CASSTHRDRGQPQHF TGTGCCAGCAGCACCCACCGGGACAGGGGTCAGCCCCAGCATTTT
- TRBJ2-7 TRBV4-3 - CASSQVFQLFAYEQYF TGCGCCAGCAGCCAAGTATTCCAGCTGTTCGCCTACGAGCAGTACTTC
- TRBJ2-7 TRBV10-2 - CASRSGPYEQYF TGCGCCAGCAGATCAGGGCCCTACGAGCAGTACTTC
- TRBJ1-2 TRBV2 - CASNTGNYGYTF TGTGCCAGCAATACCGGTAACTATGGCTACACCTTC
- TRBJ1-2 TRBV2 - CASSVAQVDYGYTF TGTGCCAGCAGTGTGGCCCAGGTTGACTATGGCTACACCTTC
- TRBJ2-1 TRBV25-1 once CASSDPLPYNEQFF TGTGCCAGCAGTGATCCCTTACCCTACAATGAGCAGTTCTTC
- TRBJ2-1 TRBV28 - CASSPIRGISEQFF TGTGCCAGCAGCCCCATCCGGGGCATCAGTGAGCAGTTCTTC
- TRBJ2-2 TRBV25-1 - CASSERGRGKPGELFF TGTGCCAGCAGTGAACGGGGGCGCGGGAAGCCCGGGGAGCTGTTTTTT
- TRBJ2-5 TRBV5-6 - CASSLSGRKETQYF TGTGCCAGCAGCTTATCCGGGAGAAAGGAGACCCAGTACTTC
- TRBJ2-2 TRBV28 - CASSFGTGELFF TGTGCCAGCAGCTTCGGGACCGGGGAGCTGTTTTTT
TRBD1 TRBJ1-1 TRBV5-1 - CASSFLGQGAFTEAFF TGCGCCAGCAGCTTCTTAGGACAGGGGGCGTTCACTGAAGCTTTCTTT
TRBD2 TRBJ2-3 TRBV5-5 - CASWGLAGAYPTDTQYF TGTGCCAGTTGGGGACTAGCGGGCGCCTATCCCACAGATACGCAGTATTTT
- TRBJ2-1 TRBV4-1 - CASSQTREINEQFF TGCGCCAGCAGCCAGACTAGGGAAATCAATGAGCAGTTCTTC
- TRBJ2-7 TRBV6-5 - CASTRGARSYEQYF TGTGCCAGCACCAGGGGGGCCCGATCCTACGAGCAGTACTTC
- TRBJ2-7 TRBV7-9 - CASSSPRELEQYF TGTGCCAGCAGCTCCCCCCGGGAGCTAGAACAGTACTTC
TRBD2 TRBJ2-5 TRBV7-7 - CASSPLLADRQYF TGTGCTAGCAGCCCCTTGCTAGCGGACCGCCAGTACTTC
TRBD1 TRBJ2-7 TRBV5-1 - CASSHAGTGGLQYF TGCGCCAGCAGCCATGCCGGGACAGGGGGCCTACAGTACTTC
- TRBJ2-3 TRBV10-3 - CAISVGLTDTQYF TGTGCCATCAGTGTCGGACTCACAGATACGCAGTATTTT
TRBD2 TRBJ2-7 TRBV5-4 - CASSPKGLAGSYEQYF TGTGCCAGCAGCCCAAAGGGACTAGCGGGATCCTACGAGCAGTACTTC
- TRBJ2-2 TRBV10-1 - CASSDGGPNTGELFF TGCGCCAGCAGTGACGGGGGGCCCAACACCGGGGAGCTGTTTTTT
- TRBJ1-1 TRBV7-9 - CASSPMGARNTEAFF TGTGCCAGCAGCCCCATGGGGGCGAGAAACACTGAAGCTTTCTTT
TRBD1 TRBJ2-3 TRBV11-2 - CASSLGTGQADTQYF TGTGCCAGCAGCTTGGGGACAGGGCAGGCAGATACGCAGTATTTT
- TRBJ1-5 TRBV30 - CAWTPTPNQPQHF TGTGCCTGGACTCCGACTCCCAATCAGCCCCAGCATTTT
- TRBJ2-5 TRBV30 - CAWSVRSETQYF TGTGCCTGGAGTGTACGAAGCGAGACCCAGTACTTC
TRBD1 TRBJ1-5 TRBV2 - CASRPGQVAQPQHF TGTGCCAGCAGACCCGGACAGGTTGCTCAGCCCCAGCATTTT
- TRBJ1-2 TRBV19 - CASSILGRPLNYGYTF TGTGCCAGTAGTATTCTGGGGAGACCACTCAACTATGGCTACACCTTC
TRBD2 TRBJ2-5 TRBV5-5 - CASSLAQYPAGGWETQYF TGTGCCAGCAGCTTGGCACAGTACCCAGCGGGAGGTTGGGAGACCCAGTACTTC
- TRBJ2-3 TRBV5-6 once CASSLARGDTQYF TGTGCCAGCAGCTTGGCCCGTGGAGATACGCAGTATTTT
- TRBJ2-1 TRBV28 - CASSLPSEQFF TGTGCCAGCAGTTTGCCGTCCGAGCAGTTCTTC
- TRBJ2-2 TRBV7-3 - CASSSDVTGELFF TGTGCCAGCAGCTCGGACGTTACCGGGGAGCTGTTTTTT
TRBD1 TRBJ2-7 TRBV19 - CASSAVQGAITYEQYF TGTGCCAGTAGTGCCGTTCAGGGGGCTATCACCTACGAGCAGTACTTC
- TRBJ1-2 TRBV7-2 - CASSLTTIPRAGYTF TGTGCCAGCAGCTTAACGACCATTCCACGAGCGGGCTACACCTTC
TRBD2 TRBJ2-1 TRBV9 - CASSVAVTSGRGGSYNEQFF TGTGCCAGCAGCGTAGCTGTGACTAGCGGGAGAGGGGGATCCTACAATGAGCAGTTCTTC
- TRBJ1-2 TRBV28 - CASSFYREGYTF TGTGCCAGCAGTTTTTACAGGGAAGGCTACACCTTC
- TRBJ2-6 TRBV7-2 - CARRVVSGANVLTF TGTGCCAGAAGGGTAGTCTCTGGGGCCAACGTCCTGACTTTC
- TRBJ1-3 TRBV9 - CASSVGKSQRTGNTIYF TGTGCCAGCAGCGTAGGTAAGAGCCAAAGGACTGGAAACACCATATATTTT
- TRBJ2-1 TRBV10-1 once CASSELWDNEQFF TGCGCCAGCAGTGAGTTATGGGACAATGAGCAGTTCTTC
- TRBJ1-1 TRBV20-1 - CSARAGPEAFF TGCAGTGCTAGAGCAGGCCCTGAAGCTTTCTTT
TRBD1 TRBJ1-2 TRBV28 - CASSPRTGGRYGYTF TGTGCCAGCAGTCCCCGGACAGGGGGCAGGTATGGCTACACCTTC
- TRBJ2-7 TRBV25-1 - CASSDLGPYEQYF TGTGCCAGCAGTGATCTGGGCCCCTACGAGCAGTACTTC
- TRBJ2-7 TRBV11-2 - CASSLADYEQYF TGTGCCAGCAGCTTAGCCGACTACGAGCAGTACTTC
- TRBJ2-3 TRBV5-4 - CASSLETRASSGGTQYF TGTGCCAGCAGCTTGGAGACCAGGGCTAGCAGTGGAGGTACGCAGTATTTT
- TRBJ2-1 TRBV5-4 - CASSRWTGYNEQFF TGTGCCAGCAGCAGATGGACGGGTTACAATGAGCAGTTCTTC
- TRBJ1-1 TRBV2 - CASRGGTGVLTEAFF TGTGCCAGCAGGGGGGGGACCGGGGTCCTCACTGAAGCTTTCTTT
TRBD1 TRBJ1-2 TRBV6-5 - CASSYRPGGLYGYTF TGTGCCAGCAGTTACAGGCCAGGGGGCCTCTATGGCTACACCTTC
- TRBJ2-1 TRBV20-1 once CSARVSGTLFF TGCAGTGCTAGAGTCAGCGGCACCCTATTCTTC
- TRBJ2-3 TRBV5-5 - CASSLDSPVSTDTQYF TGTGCCAGCAGCTTGGATTCGCCCGTTAGCACAGATACGCAGTATTTT
- TRBJ2-1 TRBV10-3 - CAISGQQGDLSYNEQFF TGTGCCATCAGTGGCCAACAAGGTGATTTATCCTACAATGAGCAGTTCTTC
- TRBJ2-3 TRBV5-1 - CASREPTGSSYTDTQYF TGCGCCAGCAGGGAACCCACAGGGAGTAGTTACACAGATACGCAGTATTTT